This T cell receptor beta chain was found in a study of CD8+CD57+ T cells in acquired aplastic anemia. Study at large: Quantities of DNA derived from sorted CD4+ and CD8+ cells averaged around 3 ug.

For sequencing, patients were chosen who had shown expansion of CD8+CD57+ cells by flow cytometry. With no exception, the patients had severe acquired aplastic anemia. No patient had been given any therapy when blood was sampled. Both TCR beta VDJ combination and CDR3 sequence profiling were carried out. Genomic DNA was the template for this profiling. TCRdb re-analysed the reads in MiXCR, keeping a single row per CDR3 protein. Of under 350,000 distinct CDR3 sequences in the sample, 50% to 65% were seen once. The sequenced sample was sorted CD4+, CD8+, or CD8+CD57+ T cells (not recorded which) from PBMCs. The receptor's source is a human donor with aplastic anemia.

CDR3 loop: CASSSIFIRTGNSPLHF. Here the CDR3 DNA reads TGTGCCAGCAGCTCTATCTTTATCAGGACAGGGAATTCACCCCTCCACTTT. V gene TRBV7-4 combines with J gene TRBJ1-6; 8 bases are a match to TRBD1. The CDR3 contains 17 residues. Per the germline V gene, CDR1 is SGHVT and CDR2 is SQSDAQ. Trimming cost V 4 bases and J 7 bases; bases outside gene matches: 12.